The following is a T cell receptor beta chain sequence with its context. This clone was counted a single time. Its antigen is not yet known. No base quality information exists; no much larger clone differs at one position. The CDR3 runs 14 residues from the cysteine to the phenylalanine. Only the CDR3 DNA is retained, 42 bases long and in frame from the first base. Trimming at the junction amounts to 7 bases on V and 4 bases on J, and the germline ends lie 16 bases apart. The germline V gene (reference sequence) sets CDR1 to LGHDT and CDR2 to YNNKEL. The CDR3 regions of human TCRbeta chains were subjected to immunosequencing. In the authors' own workflow: Repertoire TCRs were matched against a reference library of SARS-CoV-2-specific TCRs generated with the MIRA antigen-specificity platform. Breadth meant the fraction of unique TCRs that were SARS-CoV-2-associated, whereas depth meant the fraction of total T cells that were SARS-CoV-2-associated. Using the MIRA data, each spike-specific TCR was assigned both to the spike region to which the TCR was reactive and to a CD4 or CD8 class. Log10-transformed breadth and depth values were compared by one-way ANOVA with Sidak's multiple comparisons tests. The immuneACCESS repertoire file appears here via TCRdb, limited to in-frame rearrangements. These files lack a portion of the clones; in checked studies, under half of the deficit traces to unresolved V genes, and the cause of the others is not known. That table gives V, J and clone size, and the DNA gave D and trimming. The sample yields 100,000 to 150,000 clones; approximately 90% were counted once. The leading ten clones occupy approximately 7.5% of the sample.

The data were taken from a study of T cell responses to AZD1222 COVID-19 vaccine (dated by TCRdb to the early 2020s). Background on the whole study: AZD1222 recipients with second doses at about 4 weeks or about 12 weeks were pooled, because spike-specific TCR depth and breadth did not differ between schedules. A total of just over 230 trial participants underwent TCR sequencing, of whom about 200 had received two doses of AZD1222 and 26 had received two doses of the MenACWY control vaccine. Trial participants were enrolled by age into subgroups of 18-55, 56-69 and 70-plus years, and about 150, 27 and 61 TCR-sequenced participants, respectively, were included in these subgroups.

General findings and caveats noted by the study authors: Conclusions about previously exposed vaccinees are limited because only a handful of AZD1222 recipients were SARS-CoV-2 seropositive at baseline. The whole spike protein was spanned by vaccine-associated CD4 TCRs, and dominant responses were seen in regions 160-218 and 743-854. Participants were mostly white British, with more females than males. The authors suggested clonal diversity may have been underestimated. The 56-69-year group was small, and its depth increase did not reach significance, likely because of low power. No day 14 peak-response samples were available, so repertoires were characterized only after the peak T cell response. Epitopes outside the regions mutated in the B.1.351 and B.1.1.7 variants were reportedly recognized by nearly half of the unique spike-specific TCRs. Spike-specific TCR breadth and depth rose significantly after two AZD1222 doses compared with day 0 and with MenACWY recipients.

Explained via the paper, the time point label denotes: baseline before first vaccination. The vaccinee samples were drawn from two UK trials, COV001 and COV002, one of which was a single-blind randomized controlled phase 2/3 trial testing AZD1222 (ChAdOx1 nCoV-19) in healthy adults. For TCRbeta chain sequencing, PBMC samples were collected from trial participants at day 0 and at day 28 after the second dose. The chain couples TRBV3-1 (or the pseudogene TRBV3-2) to TRBJ2-5; the D gene is tentatively TRBD1 or TRBD2, each matching 5 bases. This clonotype was obtained from an adult in good health. The input for sequencing was peripheral blood, taken on day 0 of AZD1222 vaccination. CDR3 loop: CASTGPNNRETQYF. The nucleotide sequence reads as follows: TGTGCCAGCACGGGACCCAATAATAGAGAGACCCAGTACTTC.